Below, 12 T cell receptor beta chains from the same sample are listed, as sequenced in a study of cytomegalovirus exposure and HLA in healthy donors. Here immunoSEQ multiplex PCR was the method, and the copy in TCRdb shows in-frame clones only, minus some. The data contain under 50,000 clones, 94% of them singletons. Sequencing was done on a sample of PBMCs. Receptors were obtained from a young woman in good health and CMV-seropositive.

V and J are TRBV5-4 and TRBJ2-1, with TRBD2 identical over 12 bases. The CDR3 is made up of 17 amino acids. Germline trimming cut 0 bases from V and 9 bases from J; bases unmatched to any gene: 10. Germline V gene sequence: CDR1 SGHNT, CDR2 YYREEE (reference sequence). CDR3 DNA sequence: TGTGCCAGCAGCTTGGCAGCGACTAGCGGGAGTAATGGTGAGCAGTTCTTC. Its protein is CASSLAATSGSNGEQFF.

This chain connects TRBV13 to TRBJ2-7; no firm D call. Germline loops: CDR1 PRHDT, CDR2 FYEKMQ (reference sequence). This CDR3 is 14 amino acids long. V lost 1 base and J lost 1, with 8 bases in between. DNA of the CDR3: TGTGCCAGCAGCTTAGAGATAGCTTCCTACGAGCAGTACTTC. Translated, it gives CASSLEIASYEQYF.

The chain has TRBV30 and TRBJ1-3, with no clear D. Germline CDR1 is GTSNPN and CDR2 is SVGIG (reference sequence). This CDR3 is built from 12 residues. With 0 bases removed from V and 3 bases from J, the gap between germline ends came to 3 bases. CDR3 in amino acids: CAWSVVGNTIYF. CDR3 nucleotide sequence: TGTGCCTGGAGTGTCGTTGGAAACACCATATATTTT.

This clone was counted only a few times. In DNA form, the CDR3 reads TGTGCCAGCAGTGGCAGTGATCAGCCCCAGCATTTT. As protein: CASSGSDQPQHF. The chain employs TRBV2 and TRBJ1-5; D ambiguous. The germline gives CDR1 SNHLY, CDR2 FYNNEI. Trimming pared 4 bases from V and 5 bases from J, leaving 6 bases between. The CDR3 has 12 residues.

The chain recombines TRBV5-4 with TRBJ2-3, with 7 bases identical to TRBD2. V was clipped by 2 bases and J by 3 bases; unmatched bases: 6. This CDR3 is 15 amino acids long. Looked up from germline, CDR1 is SGHNT and CDR2 is YYREEE (reference sequence). CDR3 sequence reads: CASSFAGVGTDTQYF. CDR3 bases: TGTGCCAGCAGCTTTGCGGGAGTAGGTACAGATACGCAGTATTTT.

This sequence joins TRBV7-2 and TRBJ2-7; a weak D match, TRBD1 (6 bases). The ends were cut back, 0 bases at V and 3 bases at J, with 9 bases in the middle. The CDR3 consists of 14 residues. Germline V CDR1 and CDR2: SGHTA, FQGNSA. Here the CDR3 reads CASSLAGTRYEQYF. The CDR3 region has the DNA TGTGCCAGCAGCTTAGCGGGGACACGCTACGAGCAGTACTTC.

V usage is TRBV6-1 and J usage is TRBJ2-7; D is unresolved. Germline V gives CDR1 MNHNS, CDR2 SASEGT. The length of the CDR3 is 12 residues. With 0 bases removed from V and 6 bases from J, the gap between germline ends came to 6 bases. CDR3 DNA sequence: TGTGCCAGCAGTGAAGCGACAAGCGAGCAGTACTTC. It codes for CASSEATSEQYF.

The V gene is TRBV27, the J gene TRBJ2-1, with 10 nucleotides matching TRBD1. The CDR3 length is 14 residues. The junction had 3 bases not matched to a gene; V was cut back by 2 bases and J by 8 bases. Germline V gives CDR1 MNHEY, CDR2 SMNVEV (reference sequence). The CDR3 sequence is CASSLAGTGDEQFF. The CDR3 DNA reads TGTGCCAGCAGTTTAGCCGGGACAGGGGATGAGCAGTTCTTC.

This chain links TRBV11-1 with TRBJ2-7; a weak D match, TRBD1 (5 bases). CDR1 is SGHAT, CDR2 FQDESV, per germline (reference sequence). The germline V and J ends were trimmed by 2 bases and 3 bases, with 14 bases remaining between them. The CDR3 consists of 15 residues. For the CDR3, the DNA is TGTGCCAGCAGCTTACAGGGCCCAAGACTCTACGAGCAGTACTTC. Its protein is CASSLQGPRLYEQYF.

This clone was seen once. This rearrangement joins TRBV11-2 to TRBJ2-7; D is possibly TRBD1 (6 bases). The germline gives CDR1 SGHAT, CDR2 FQNNGV. The CDR3 extends over 16 amino acids. V lost 2 bases and J lost 3, with 17 bases in between. In DNA, the CDR3 is TGTGCCAGCAGCTTAATCTCTCAGACAGGTAGCTACGAGCAGTACTTC. Its protein product is CASSLISQTGSYEQYF.

The gene calls are TRBV30 and TRBJ1-5; 8 nucleotides line up with TRBD1. J was trimmed by 7 bases and V by 2 bases; bases with no gene match: 13. Germline CDR1 reads GTSNPN; CDR2 reads SVGIG (reference sequence). The CDR3 extends over 16 amino acids. CDR3 protein: CAWSSRTGLVGQPQHF. CDR3 sequence (DNA): TGTGCCTGGAGTTCGAGGACAGGGCTCGTGGGACAGCCCCAGCATTTT. Full variable domain (outside the CDR3, taken from reference TRBV30 and TRBJ1-5): SQTIHQWPATLVQPVGSPLSLECTVEGTSNPNLYWYRQAAGRGLQLLFYSVGIGQISSEVPQNLSASRPQDRQFILSSKKLLLSDSGFYLCAWSSRTGLVGQPQHFGDGTRLSIL.

The chain links TRBV5-1 to TRBJ2-7, with D perhaps matching TRBD1 (5 bases). V lost 0 bases and J 3 bases, leaving 7 bases between the germline ends. Per germline, CDR1 SGHRS and CDR2 YFSETQ. The CDR3 is 13 amino acids. This chain's CDR3 is CASSLGQIYEQYF. In DNA form, the CDR3 reads TGCGCCAGCAGCTTGGGACAGATCTACGAGCAGTACTTC.